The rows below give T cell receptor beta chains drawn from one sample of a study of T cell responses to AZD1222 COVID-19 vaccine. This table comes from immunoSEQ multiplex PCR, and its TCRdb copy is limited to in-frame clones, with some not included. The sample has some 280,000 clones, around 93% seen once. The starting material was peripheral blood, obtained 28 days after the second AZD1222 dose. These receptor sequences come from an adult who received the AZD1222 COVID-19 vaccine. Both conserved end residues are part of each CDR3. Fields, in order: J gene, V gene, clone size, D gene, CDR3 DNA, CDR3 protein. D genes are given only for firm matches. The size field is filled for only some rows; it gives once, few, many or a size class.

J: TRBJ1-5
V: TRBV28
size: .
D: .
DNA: TGTGCCAGCAGGCCGTATAGCAATCAGCCCCAGCATTTT
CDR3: CASRPYSNQPQHF

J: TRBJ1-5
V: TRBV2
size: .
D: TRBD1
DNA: TGTGCCAGCAGTCGCGACAGGGCGGGGAATCAGCCCCAGCATTTT
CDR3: CASSRDRAGNQPQHF

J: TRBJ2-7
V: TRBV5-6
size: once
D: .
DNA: TGTGCCAGCAGCTTGTACCCCTACGAGCAGTACTTC
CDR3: CASSLYPYEQYF

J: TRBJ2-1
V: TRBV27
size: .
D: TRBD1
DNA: TGTGCCAGCAGGACAGGGGGCGGAAACAATGAGCAGTTCTTC
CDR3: CASRTGGGNNEQFF

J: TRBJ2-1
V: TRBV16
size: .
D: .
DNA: TGTGCCAGCCTGTACGGGAATGAGCAGTTCTTC
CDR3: CASLYGNEQFF

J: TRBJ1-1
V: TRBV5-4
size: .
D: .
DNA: TGTGCCAGCAGCTTGGGGGCCACGGGAAAAACTGAAGCTTTCTTT
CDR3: CASSLGATGKTEAFF

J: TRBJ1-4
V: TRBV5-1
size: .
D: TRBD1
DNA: TGCGCCAGCAGCCTACAGGGGGCAGGTGAAAAACTGTTTTTT
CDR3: CASSLQGAGEKLFF

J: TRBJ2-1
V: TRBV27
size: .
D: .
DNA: TGTGCCAGCCCCCTGTGCGGGGCGTACGAGCAGTTCTTC
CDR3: CASPLCGAYEQFF

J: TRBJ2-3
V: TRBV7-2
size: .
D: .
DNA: TGTGCCAGCAGCTTAAACAGGGACACAGATACGCAGTATTTT
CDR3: CASSLNRDTDTQYF

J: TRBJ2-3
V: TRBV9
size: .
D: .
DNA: TGTGCCAGCAGCCCAAACAGGGATAGCACAGATACGCAGTATTTT
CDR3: CASSPNRDSTDTQYF

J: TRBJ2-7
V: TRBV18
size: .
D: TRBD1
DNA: TGTGCCAGCTCACCGCTCGGGACAGACTACGAGCAGTACTTC
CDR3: CASSPLGTDYEQYF

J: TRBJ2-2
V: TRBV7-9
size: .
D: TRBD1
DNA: TGTGCCAGCAGCTCCGGGACAGGGGGTAGGGAGCTGTTTTTT
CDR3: CASSSGTGGRELFF

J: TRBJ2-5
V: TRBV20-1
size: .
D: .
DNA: TGCAGTGCATGGTACAAAGAGACCCAGTACTTC
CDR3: CSAWYKETQYF

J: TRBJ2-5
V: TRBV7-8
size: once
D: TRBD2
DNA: TGTGCCAGCAGCTTAGTGGGGACTATGCAAGAGACCCAGTACTTC
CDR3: CASSLVGTMQETQYF

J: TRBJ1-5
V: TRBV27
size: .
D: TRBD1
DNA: TGTGCCAGCAGTTCCAGCAGTTTCCGGGACAGGGGAGGGGAAAGCAATCAGCCCCAGCATTTT
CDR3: CASSSSSFRDRGGESNQPQHF

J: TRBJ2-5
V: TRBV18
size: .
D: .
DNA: TGTGCCAGCTCACCACGAACGGCGAAGGAGACCCAGTACTTC
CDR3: CASSPRTAKETQYF

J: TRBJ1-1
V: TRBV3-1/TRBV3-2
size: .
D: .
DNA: TGTGCCAGCAGCCAAGACGTGCCTCACACTGAAGCTTTCTTT
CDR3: CASSQDVPHTEAFF

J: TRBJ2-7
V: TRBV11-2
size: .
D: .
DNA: TGTGCCAGCAGCTCCACGGACGGTAGCTCCTACGAGCAGTACTTC
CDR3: CASSSTDGSSYEQYF

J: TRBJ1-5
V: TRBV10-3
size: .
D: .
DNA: TGTGCCATCAGTGGGACAGAGGGTCAGCCCCAGCATTTT
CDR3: CAISGTEGQPQHF

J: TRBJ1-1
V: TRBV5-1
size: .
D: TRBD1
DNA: TGCGCCAGCAGCTACGGGACAGGGGGCTTGGCTTTCTTT
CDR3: CASSYGTGGLAFF

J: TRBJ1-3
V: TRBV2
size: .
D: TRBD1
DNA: TGTGCCAGCAGAGTTGACAGGGGGCCTGGAAACACCATATATTTT
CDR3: CASRVDRGPGNTIYF

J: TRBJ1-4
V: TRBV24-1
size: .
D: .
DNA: TGTGCCACCAGTGATTCCAGGGACGGTCTCGGAAAACTGTTTTTT
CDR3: CATSDSRDGLGKLFF

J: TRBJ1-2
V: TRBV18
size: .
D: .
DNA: TGTGCCAGCTCACCACGCACGGGAGGGTACGACTATGGCTACACCTTC
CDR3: CASSPRTGGYDYGYTF

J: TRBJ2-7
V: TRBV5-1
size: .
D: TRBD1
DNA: TGCGCCAGCAGCTTGGACGCCCGGGACAGCTACGAGCAGTACTTC
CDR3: CASSLDARDSYEQYF

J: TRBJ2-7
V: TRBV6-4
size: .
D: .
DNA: TGTGCCAGCAGTGACAGCGGACAGTACGAGCAGTACTTC
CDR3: CASSDSGQYEQYF

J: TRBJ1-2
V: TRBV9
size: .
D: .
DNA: TGTGCCAGCAGCCCCGGGCCGGGGGATGGCTACACCTTC
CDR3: CASSPGPGDGYTF

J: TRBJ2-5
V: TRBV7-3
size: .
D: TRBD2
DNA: TGTGCCAGCAGCTCTAGCGGGGGGGAGACCCAGTACTTC
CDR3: CASSSSGGETQYF

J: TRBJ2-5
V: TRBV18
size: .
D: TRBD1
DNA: TGTGCCAGCTCGAGACAGGGAACAGAGACCCAGTACTTC
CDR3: CASSRQGTETQYF

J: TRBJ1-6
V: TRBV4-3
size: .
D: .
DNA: TGCGCCAGCAGCCAGGGTTCCAATTCACCCCTCCACTTT
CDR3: CASSQGSNSPLHF

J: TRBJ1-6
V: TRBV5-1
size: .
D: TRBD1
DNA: TGCGCCAGCAGCCAGGACAGGGACTCACCCCTCCACTTT
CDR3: CASSQDRDSPLHF